These T cell receptor beta chains were read from a single sample in a study of OX40 agonist ivuxolimab in advanced cancers. Profiled with immunoSEQ multiplex PCR; TCRdb holds only in-frame clones, not every one. Found here are approximately 40,000 clones, 88% of them singletons; the top ten hold roughly an eighth. The sequences come from CD4+ or CD8+ T cells sorted from blood, collected in a trial of the OX40 agonist ivuxolimab. The receptor set was obtained from an adult with an advanced solid tumor such as melanoma, head and neck, liver or kidney cancer. CDR3s include the opening cysteine and the closing phenylalanine or tryptophan. Each record gives: D gene, CDR3 length, J gene, V gene, clone size, CDR3 DNA, CDR3 protein. The D gene is left open where the match is weak. Clone size is given for some rows only: seen once, a few or many times, or a class if the clone is expanded.

.,15,TRBJ2-1,TRBV7-6,.,TGTGCCAGCAGCCGCGCGAGGTCGTCCTACAATGAGCAGTTCTTC,CASSRARSSYNEQFF
TRBD2,16,TRBJ2-1,TRBV28,.,TGTGCCAGCAGTTTATATTTCCAGCGGGGCGACAATGAGCAGTTCTTC,CASSLYFQRGDNEQFF
.,14,TRBJ1-6,TRBV6-9,once,TGTGCCAGCAGTTACGACGGATTCAATTCACCCCTCCACTTT,CASSYDGFNSPLHF
.,16,TRBJ1-1,TRBV10-3,.,TGTGCCATCAGGGCGAGTTTAAGGTCCGGGGATGCTGAAGCTTTCTTT,CAIRASLRSGDAEAFF
.,15,TRBJ2-7,TRBV28,.,TGTGCCAGCAGTTTACTAAAGGACAGCCCCTACGAGCAGTACTTC,CASSLLKDSPYEQYF
.,11,TRBJ1-1,TRBV29-1,.,TGCAGCGGACACCTAGGCACTGAAGCTTTCTTT,CSGHLGTEAFF
.,14,TRBJ1-2,TRBV18,.,TGTGCCAGCTCACCACCCGCAGGGGATTATGTCTACACCTTC,CASSPPAGDYVYTF
.,14,TRBJ1-1,TRBV6-5,.,TGTGCCAGCAGTTACAGGGGCCCGAACACTGAAGCTTTCTTT,CASSYRGPNTEAFF
TRBD2,15,TRBJ2-7,TRBV6-5,.,TGTGCCAGCAGTTACGGCCCTAGCGGGACCTACGAGCAGTACTTC,CASSYGPSGTYEQYF
TRBD1,18,TRBJ2-7,TRBV27,.,TGTGCCAGCAGTCACCTTAACCGGGGACAGGGAATTGACTACGAGCAGTACTTC,CASSHLNRGQGIDYEQYF
.,16,TRBJ1-2,TRBV27,.,TGTGCCAGCAGACCCCTCGACAGTTCAGCTAACTATGGCTACACCTTC,CASRPLDSSANYGYTF
.,16,TRBJ1-1,TRBV4-1,.,TGCGCCAGCAGCCGCAGCGAAAGGACCGCGAACACTGAAGCTTTCTTT,CASSRSERTANTEAFF
TRBD1,14,TRBJ1-2,TRBV6-6,.,TGTGCCAGCAGGGCAGGGGGCCCTAACTATGGCTACACCTTC,CASRAGGPNYGYTF
.,13,TRBJ1-2,TRBV2,.,TGTGCCAGCACAGACGGGGATTTCTATGGCTACACCTTC,CASTDGDFYGYTF
.,14,TRBJ1-4,TRBV5-1,.,TGCGCCAGCACCTTGAACGGACCCGGTGAAAAACTGTTTTTT,CASTLNGPGEKLFF
TRBD2,15,TRBJ2-7,TRBV28,.,TGTGCCAGCAGTTCCCGACTAGCGGGACCCTACGAGCAGTACTTC,CASSSRLAGPYEQYF
TRBD2,16,TRBJ2-7,TRBV19,.,TGTGCCAGTAGTATAGCCAGCGGGAGAGGGTTTTACGAGCAGTACTTC,CASSIASGRGFYEQYF
.,14,TRBJ1-5,TRBV19,.,TGTGCCAGTAGTACAGGGAATTCCAATCAGCCCCAGCATTTT,CASSTGNSNQPQHF
.,15,TRBJ1-5,TRBV11-2,.,TGTGCCAGCAGCCCCTCCCCGGCGAGCAATCAGCCCCAGCATTTT,CASSPSPASNQPQHF
.,10,TRBJ2-1,TRBV9,.,TGTGCCAGCACCTACAATGAGCAGTTCTTC,CASTYNEQFF
.,12,TRBJ2-1,TRBV2,once,TGTGCCAGCGGGGAGAGGTACAATGAGCAGTTCTTC,CASGERYNEQFF
.,13,TRBJ2-7,TRBV6-5,.,TGTGCCAGCAGTTACTCGCCAGGGCCCCACCAGTACTTC,CASSYSPGPHQYF
.,14,TRBJ2-5,TRBV6-5,.,TGTGCCAGCAGTTACTGGACTACCCGGGAGACCCAGTACTTC,CASSYWTTRETQYF
.,13,TRBJ2-4,TRBV15,.,TGTGCCACCATGTGGGGTAGCGAAAACATTCAGTACTTC,CATMWGSENIQYF
.,14,TRBJ2-7,TRBV6-1,once,TGTGCCAGCAGTGAACAAGTAGGGGGTTTAGAGCAGTACTTC,CASSEQVGGLEQYF
.,12,TRBJ2-7,TRBV2,.,TGTGCCAGCAGTGAGAGGGGGACCGAGCAGTACTTC,CASSERGTEQYF
.,13,TRBJ2-7,TRBV19,.,TGTGCCAGTAGTGCCGGGTGGACCTACGAGCAGTACTTC,CASSAGWTYEQYF
TRBD2,13,TRBJ2-7,TRBV9,.,TGTGCCAGCAGCGGGACTAGCGACTACGAGCAGTACTTC,CASSGTSDYEQYF
.,15,TRBJ2-7,TRBV5-4,.,TGTGCCAGCAGCTCGAGCCACAGGTCCAGGGACGAGCAGTACTTC,CASSSSHRSRDEQYF
.,15,TRBJ1-6,TRBV11-1,.,TGTGCCAGCAGCTTAGATCGGTGGGGGGATTCACCCCTCCACTTT,CASSLDRWGDSPLHF
.,14,TRBJ1-2,TRBV6-6,.,TGTGCCAGCAGTTACTTGGACACAGCCTATGGCTACACCTTC,CASSYLDTAYGYTF
.,14,TRBJ1-1,TRBV10-1,few,TGCGCCAGCAGTGTACGTGACCGCGGGACTGAAGCTTTCTTT,CASSVRDRGTEAFF
.,15,TRBJ2-3,TRBV4-1,.,TGCGCCAGCAGCCACCAGCAGCGAGTTACAGATACGCAGTATTTT,CASSHQQRVTDTQYF
TRBD2,15,TRBJ2-7,TRBV4-1,.,TGCGCCAGCAGTCAAGAGCTAGCGGACTTCTACGAGCAGTACTTC,CASSQELADFYEQYF
.,15,TRBJ1-5,TRBV11-3,once,TGTGCCAGCAGCTTAGCGCAGGGGCCATATCAGCCCCAGCATTTT,CASSLAQGPYQPQHF
TRBD1,15,TRBJ2-1,TRBV7-9,.,TGTGCCAGCAGCTTCGGACAGGGGGCGGTCAATGAGCAGTTCTTC,CASSFGQGAVNEQFF
TRBD1,16,TRBJ1-2,TRBV7-9,.,TGTGCCAGCAGCTTAGGTGGCACAGGGGGTGGCTATGGCTACACCTTC,CASSLGGTGGGYGYTF
TRBD1,16,TRBJ1-1,TRBV4-1,.,TGCGCCAGCAGCACCCCAAGGACAGGGGGTGGCACTGAAGCTTTCTTT,CASSTPRTGGGTEAFF
.,16,TRBJ2-5,TRBV18,.,TGTGCCAGCTCACCACCGATTGAGGGGCCACAAGAGACCCAGTACTTC,CASSPPIEGPQETQYF
TRBD2,16,TRBJ2-4,TRBV27,once,TGTGCCAGCGCCTCCGGGACTAGCGGGGGAAAAAACATTCAGTACTTC,CASASGTSGGKNIQYF
.,11,TRBJ2-7,TRBV5-1,few,TGCGCCAGCAGCAGGGACTACGAGCAGTACTTC,CASSRDYEQYF
.,15,TRBJ2-5,TRBV19,.,TGTGCCAGTAGTATATACCCCACCTTAACGGAGACCCAGTACTTC,CASSIYPTLTETQYF
.,14,TRBJ2-1,TRBV7-6,.,TGTGCCAGCAGCTTGGATGGGCGGGGCAATGAGCAGTTCTTC,CASSLDGRGNEQFF
TRBD2,15,TRBJ2-7,TRBV5-1,.,TGCGCCAGCAGAATTACTAGCGTAAGCTCCTACGAGCAGTACTTC,CASRITSVSSYEQYF
.,12,TRBJ2-7,TRBV5-1,.,TGCGCCAGCAGCTCCGAGGGTTACGAGCAGTACTTC,CASSSEGYEQYF
.,13,TRBJ2-7,TRBV29-1,.,TGCAGCGTTGAACAGTCGAGCTCCTACGAGCAGTACTTC,CSVEQSSSYEQYF